This T cell receptor (beta chain) was observed in a study of OX40 agonist ivuxolimab in advanced cancers. As for the study in general: Patients with prior anti-PD-1, anti-PD-L1 or anti-CTLA-4 therapy were eligible; about 41% had some.

CDR3 length equals 14 residues. The germline V gene encodes CDR1 SGHNT and CDR2 YYREEE (reference sequence). Trimming removed 3 bases from V and 1 base from J, with 11 bases in between. Study observations and caveats: Some nonresponders additionally presented with little normalized T-cell clonal expansion.

In regard to this clone: Its cognate antigen is unknown.

The method was immunoSEQ multiplex PCR; TCRdb's version includes in-frame clones alone and lacks a portion of them. The table includes tens of thousands of clones, just over 90% detected once. This receptor was taken from an adult with an advanced solid tumor such as melanoma, head and neck, liver or kidney cancer. J is TRBJ2-7 and V is TRBV5-4; D is perhaps TRBD1 (6 bases). The material was CD4+ or CD8+ T cells sorted from blood, obtained in a trial of the OX40 agonist ivuxolimab. CDR3 in DNA: TGTGCCAGCAGCTCAAAAGGGGGTTCCTACGAGCAGTACTTC. Protein: CASSSKGGSYEQYF.